The T cell receptor beta chain under discussion was sequenced for a study of blood T cell repertoires in COVID-19. V shed 5 bases, J shed 5 bases, and the junction held 19 bases outside the gene matches. Per germline, CDR1 SGHTA and CDR2 FQGNSA. This CDR3 region has 18 residues. The repertoire was sequenced with immunoSEQ multiplex PCR; TCRdb's copy has only in-frame clones and lacks some. The table lists a few hundred thousand clones, 90% of them singletons, with about 1% in the top ten. The V and J genes are TRBV7-2 and TRBJ2-7; 9 nucleotides match TRBD1. This sequence originates from a woman aged 40 to 55 with COVID-19, enrolled during active disease. Sample: peripheral blood. DNA of the CDR3: TGTGCCAGCAGCCCCCTAGTCACCGGGACAGGGCTGGCGGACGAGCAGTACTTC. The encoded protein is CASSPLVTGTGLADEQYF. The full variable domain, with the rest looked up from reference TRBV7-2 and TRBJ2-7, is GAGVSQSPSNKVTEKGKDVELRCDPISGHTALYWYRQSLGQGLEFLIYFQGNSAPDKSGLPSDRFSAERTGGSVSTLTIQRTQQEDSAVYLCASSPLVTGTGLADEQYFGPGTRLTVT.